Described below is a single T cell receptor beta chain sequence and its context. Its antigen is not known. This sample was included in a study of cytomegalovirus exposure and HLA in healthy donors. Study findings and constraints: As was reported, the HLA-A and HLA-B alleles of most subjects were accurately predicted from TCR beta sequences. HLA alleles were associated with some 17,000 TCR beta sequences in a later analysis at 0.05 false discovery rate. Later findings reportedly placed an Asian-associated ancestry cluster below the approximately 670-donor mean for N-insertions.

Use of 60 Vbeta and 13 Jbeta primers characterized the PCR. Sequencing was performed with immunoSEQ multiplex PCR; in TCRdb, only in-frame clones are kept and a portion is missing. Its table records roughly 100,000 clones. This CDR3 is built from 15 residues. The germline gives CDR1 SGHTS, CDR2 YDEGEE. V was clipped by 0 bases and J by 0 bases, with 7 bases between them. The chain has TRBV5-8 and TRBJ1-5; no clear D gene. Sequenced input: PBMCs. The receptor was isolated from a middle-aged man in good health and CMV-seronegative. In DNA form, the CDR3 reads TGTGCCAGCAGCTTGGACGGTCTTAGCAATCAGCCCCAGCATTTT. Its translation: CASSLDGLSNQPQHF. Full variable domain (remainder filled in from reference TRBV5-8 and TRBJ1-5): EAGVTQSPTHLIKTRGQQATLRCSPISGHTSVYWYQQALGLGLQFLLWYDEGEERNRGNFPPRFSGRQFPNYSSELNVNALELEDSALYLCASSLDGLSNQPQHFGDGTRLSIL.